This T cell receptor (beta chain) was captured by sequencing in a study of T-cell memory formation after mild COVID-19. TCRdb recomputed calls from the 5' RACE reads with MiXCR, one row per CDR3 protein. In the table there are roughly 350,000 distinct CDR3 sequences, around 27% of which are singletons. This clonotype showed up just a few times. Its specificity is unknown. Study conclusions and caveats: The CD4+ clones that contracted clustered mainly within CM and EM, and the CD8+ clones concentrated in EMRA.

The CDR3 extends over 16 amino acids. Trimming cost V 6 bases and J 1 base, with 16 bases left between them. The chain has TRBV12-3 or TRBV12-4 and TRBJ1-5; D not certain. This receptor was taken from an adult woman who had mild COVID-19 (a few samples of this study predate the infection). Cell type and time point are not known. Source material: PBMCs or a T cell subset sorted from them (not recorded which). The CDR3 sequence: CASSRARQASNQPQHF. CDR3 nucleotide sequence: TGTGCCAGCAGCCGGGCCCGCCAGGCGAGCAATCAGCCCCAGCATTTT.